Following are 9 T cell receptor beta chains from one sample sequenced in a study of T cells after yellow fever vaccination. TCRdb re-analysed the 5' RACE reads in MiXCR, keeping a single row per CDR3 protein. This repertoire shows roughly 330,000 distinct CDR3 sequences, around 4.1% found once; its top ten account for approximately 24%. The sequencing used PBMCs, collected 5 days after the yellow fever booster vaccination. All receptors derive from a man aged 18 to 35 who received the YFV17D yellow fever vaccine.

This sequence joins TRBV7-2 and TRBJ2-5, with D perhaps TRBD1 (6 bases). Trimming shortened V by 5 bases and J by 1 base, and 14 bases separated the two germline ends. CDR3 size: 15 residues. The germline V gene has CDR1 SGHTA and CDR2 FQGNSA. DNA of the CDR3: TGTGCCAGCAGCCATCCACAGGGAACCCAAGAGACCCAGTACTTC. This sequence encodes CASSHPQGTQETQYF.

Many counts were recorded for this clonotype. The CDR3 DNA reads TGCGCCAGCAGCTTGGCCCCTGCAGGGGGAGGAACTGAAGCTTTCTTT. Protein product: CASSLAPAGGGTEAFF. The chain uses TRBV5-1 and TRBJ1-1; 7 positions match TRBD1. The germline CDR1 and CDR2 sequences are SGHRS and YFSETQ. V trimming: 0 bases; J trimming: 5 bases; junction bases outside the gene matches: 10. CDR3 length: 16 residues.

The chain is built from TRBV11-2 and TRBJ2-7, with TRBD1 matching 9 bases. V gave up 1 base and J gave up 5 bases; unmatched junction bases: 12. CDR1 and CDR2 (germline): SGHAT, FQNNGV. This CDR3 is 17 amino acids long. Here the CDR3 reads CASSLGPSGTGLHEQYF. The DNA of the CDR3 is TGTGCCAGCAGCTTAGGCCCCTCCGGGACAGGGCTCCACGAGCAGTACTTC.

The DNA for the CDR3 is TGCGCCAGCAGCTTGGCCGGGGCCGATAAGGTCCACGAGCAGTACGTC. Amino acid sequence: CASSLAGADKVHEQYV. The chain is built from TRBV5-1 and TRBJ2-7; perhaps D is TRBD1 or TRBD2 (5 bases each). The V end was cut by 0 bases, the J end by 5 bases, with 18 bases between. CDR3 length: 16 amino acids. CDR1 SGHRS and CDR2 YFSETQ come from the germline V gene.

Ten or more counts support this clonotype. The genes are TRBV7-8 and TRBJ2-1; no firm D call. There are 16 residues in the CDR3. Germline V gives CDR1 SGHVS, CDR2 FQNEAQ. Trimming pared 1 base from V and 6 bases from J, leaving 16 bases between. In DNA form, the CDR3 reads TGTGCCAGCAGCTTAGGGAGTGTTACAGTACCCAATGAGCAGTTCTTC. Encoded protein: CASSLGSVTVPNEQFF.

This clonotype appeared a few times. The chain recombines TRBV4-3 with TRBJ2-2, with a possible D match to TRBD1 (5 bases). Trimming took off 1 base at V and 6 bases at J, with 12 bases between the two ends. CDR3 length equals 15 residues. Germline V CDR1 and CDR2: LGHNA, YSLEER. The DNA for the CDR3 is TGCGCCAGCAGCCAAGTAAGGGGTTCGGCCGGGGAGCTGTTTTTT. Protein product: CASSQVRGSAGELFF.

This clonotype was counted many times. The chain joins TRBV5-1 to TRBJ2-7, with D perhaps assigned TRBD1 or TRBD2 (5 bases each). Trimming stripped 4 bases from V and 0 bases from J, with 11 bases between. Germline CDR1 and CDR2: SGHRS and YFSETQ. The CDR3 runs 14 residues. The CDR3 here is CASSLSGSSYEQYV. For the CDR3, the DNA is TGCGCCAGCAGCCTATCAGGGAGCTCCTACGAGCAGTACGTC.

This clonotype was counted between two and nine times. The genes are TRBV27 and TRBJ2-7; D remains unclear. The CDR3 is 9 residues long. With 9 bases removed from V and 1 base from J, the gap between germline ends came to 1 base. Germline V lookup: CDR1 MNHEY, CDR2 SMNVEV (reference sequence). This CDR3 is CARSYEQYV. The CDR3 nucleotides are TGTGCCAGGTCCTACGAGCAGTACGTC.

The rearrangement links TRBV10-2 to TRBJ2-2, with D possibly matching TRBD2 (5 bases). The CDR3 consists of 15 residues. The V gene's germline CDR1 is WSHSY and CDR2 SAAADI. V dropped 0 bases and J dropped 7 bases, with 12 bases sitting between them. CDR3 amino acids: CASSESQRVDGELFF. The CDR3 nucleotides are TGCGCCAGCAGTGAGTCACAGAGGGTTGACGGGGAGCTGTTTTTT.